The rows below give T cell receptor beta chains drawn from one sample of a study of spatial heterogeneity in lung cancer. One entry per CDR3 protein, called by TCRdb with MiXCR from the 5' RACE reads. The table includes about 13,000 distinct CDR3 sequences, about 5.6% detected once. The starting material was lung tumor tissue, obtained at surgery. The receptors come from a female donor with early-stage non-small cell lung cancer. Both conserved end residues are part of each CDR3. Each record gives: D gene, clone size, V gene, J gene, CDR3 protein, CDR3 DNA. A D gene is named only where the DNA matches it firmly. Size is omitted from some rows. Given values are once, few, many or a class for expanded clones.

>TRBD1|many|TRBV10-3|TRBJ1-1
CAISESRRDSEAFF
TGTGCCATCAGTGAGTCTAGAAGGGACAGTGAAGCTTTCTTT
>.|many|TRBV29-1|TRBJ1-4
CSVAPSGAGEKLFF
TGCAGCGTTGCTCCCTCGGGGGCGGGGGAAAAACTGTTTTTT
>.|many|TRBV7-2|TRBJ2-7
CASSLVSGREQYF
TGTGCCAGCAGCTTAGTTTCGGGGCGCGAGCAGTACTTC
>.|many|TRBV29-1|TRBJ2-5
CSVGQNLGGTQYF
TGCAGCGTTGGGCAGAACCTGGGAGGGACCCAGTACTTC
>.|many|TRBV20-1|TRBJ1-2
CSAQKPNRYGYTF
TGCAGTGCCCAAAAGCCCAATCGCTATGGCTACACCTTC
>TRBD1|many|TRBV6-2/TRBV6-3|TRBJ1-3
CASRRDRTGSGNTIYF
TGTGCCAGCAGACGAGATAGGACAGGCTCTGGAAACACCATATATTTT
>.|many|TRBV7-9|TRBJ1-1
CASRGPLLTEAFF
TGTGCCAGCAGGGGGCCCCTTTTGACTGAAGCTTTCTTT
>.|.|TRBV5-1|TRBJ1-2
CASSLEGGRNGYTF
TGCGCCAGCAGCTTGGAGGGGGGCCGGAATGGCTACACCTTC
>TRBD1|many|TRBV12-3/TRBV12-4|TRBJ2-1
CASSFRTGIHNEQFF
TGTGCCAGCAGTTTTCGGACAGGGATACACAATGAGCAGTTCTTC
>.|many|TRBV27|TRBJ2-7
CASKRGYEQYF
TGTGCCAGCAAAAGGGGCTACGAGCAGTACTTC
>TRBD1|medium-sized|TRBV20-1|TRBJ1-5
CSARGDSGVAWNQPQHF
TGCAGTGCTAGGGGGGACAGTGGGGTAGCTTGGAATCAGCCCCAGCATTTT
>.|many|TRBV20-1|TRBJ1-5
CSARRRGMKPQHF
TGCAGTGCTAGACGGAGGGGGATGAAGCCCCAGCATTTT
>TRBD1|many|TRBV5-3|TRBJ2-1
CARRPGQAISYNEQFF
TGTGCCAGAAGACCTGGACAGGCCATTTCCTACAATGAGCAGTTCTTC
>TRBD1|many|TRBV6-6|TRBJ1-5
CASSSGGQPQHF
TGTGCCAGCAGCTCAGGGGGTCAGCCCCAGCATTTT
>TRBD1|medium-sized|TRBV6-5|TRBJ1-1
CASSPHSDRWTEAFF
TGTGCCAGCAGTCCACATTCGGACAGGTGGACTGAAGCTTTCTTT
>TRBD1|many|TRBV6-1|TRBJ2-1
CASLRRTGSMGEQFF
TGTGCCAGCCTAAGACGGACAGGGTCGATGGGTGAGCAGTTCTTC
>TRBD1|many|TRBV9|TRBJ2-1
CASSAPGTGLGEQFF
TGTGCCAGCAGCGCGCCGGGGACAGGCTTAGGTGAGCAGTTCTTC
>TRBD1|many|TRBV2|TRBJ1-2
CASSPDREGYGYTF
TGTGCCAGCAGTCCCGACAGGGAGGGATATGGCTACACCTTC
>.|.|TRBV20-1|TRBJ1-5
CSARRRFGTNQPQHF
TGCAGTGCTAGAAGGAGATTTGGGACCAATCAGCCCCAGCATTTT
>.|many|TRBV11-2|TRBJ1-6
CASSSMGGGYNSPLHF
TGTGCCAGCAGCTCGATGGGGGGGGGATATAATTCACCCCTCCACTTT
>TRBD2|many|TRBV7-9|TRBJ2-2
CASSFPSGGARNTGELFF
TGTGCCAGCAGCTTCCCTAGCGGGGGGGCCCGGAACACCGGGGAGCTGTTTTTT
>.|many|TRBV28|TRBJ2-7
CASSLGRGGTYEQYF
TGTGCCAGCAGTTTAGGCAGGGGTGGGACCTACGAGCAGTACTTC